The 17 T cell receptor beta chains below were found in one sample sequenced in a study of human T cells and chemical hapten exposure. This sample's time point: patch test 2, 6 weeks after DPC sensitization. Treatment defined: therapeutic diphenylcyclopropenone sensitization with weekly scalp DPC. A single record per CDR3 protein comes from TCRdb applying MiXCR to the RACE reads. Among some 90,000 distinct CDR3 sequences listed, roughly 10% were seen once. The sequencing here drew on whole blood, taken in connection with sensitization to the hapten diphenylcyclopropenone (DPC). All receptors derive from a woman aged 40-49 years with alopecia areata. Some clones in this sample may be carry-over from other donors' samples.

Ten or more counts support this clonotype. The chain links TRBV6-2 or TRBV6-3 to TRBJ2-5; no firm D call. The CDR3 is 14 residues long. Trimming stripped 5 bases from V and 1 base from J, with 11 bases between. Germline CDR1 MNHEY, CDR2 SVGEGT. Here the CDR3 reads CASSVTQSQETQYF. As DNA, the CDR3 is TGTGCCAGCAGTGTGACACAGAGCCAAGAGACCCAGTACTTC.

Note on this clonotype: The CDR3 does not end in the conserved phenylalanine or tryptophan, so this is likely a read error. J is TRBJ2-3 and V is TRBV20-1, with D possibly matching TRBD1 (6 bases). Trimming took off 2 bases at V and 3 bases at J, with 9 bases between the two ends. This CDR3 region has 13 residues. Germline CDR1 and CDR2: DFQATT and SNEGSKA (reference sequence). CDR3: CSARHRETDTQYL. The CDR3 DNA follows: TGCAGTGCTAGACACAGGGAAACAGATACGCAGTATTTA.

This clonotype was counted only a few times. The V call is TRBV14, the J call TRBJ2-1; D gene unclear. There are 13 residues in the CDR3. The V end was cut by 5 bases, the J end by 3 bases, with 8 bases between. Germline CDR1 is SGHDN and CDR2 is FVKESK. The CDR3 region has the DNA TGTGCCAGCAGCGGGCAGGTCTACAATGAGCAGTTCTTC. Translated, it gives CASSGQVYNEQFF.

The table lists this clonotype with a few counts. V usage is TRBV6-5 and J usage is TRBJ1-5; weak D call: TRBD1 (5 bases). Germline V gene lookup returns CDR1 MNHEY and CDR2 SVGAGI. Trimming pared 10 bases from V and 6 bases from J, leaving 13 bases between. The CDR3 is 12 amino acids. For the CDR3, the DNA is TGTGCCACCGATTGGGGGATTCAGCCCCAGCATTTT. This codes for CATDWGIQPQHF.

This clonotype was counted many times. The J gene is TRBJ2-7, the V gene TRBV9; 8 bases are a match to TRBD2. With V trimmed by 4 bases and J by 1 base, 10 bases remained unmatched. The germline V gene has CDR1 SGDLS and CDR2 YYNGEE. This CDR3 has 16 amino acids. CDR3 in DNA: TGTGCCAGCAGCCCTAGCAGCAAGCGGGGGTCCTACGAGCAGTACTTC. As protein: CASSPSSKRGSYEQYF.

This clonotype was observed many times. The chain carries TRBV3-1 and TRBJ2-6; the match to TRBD1 covers 7 bases. There are 20 residues in the CDR3. Looked up from germline, CDR1 is LGHDT and CDR2 is YNNKEL (reference sequence). Trimming removed 4 bases from V and 4 bases from J; junction bases left unmatched: 19. This chain's CDR3 is CASSPGLPGQPPGGANVLTF. For the CDR3, the DNA is TGTGCCAGCAGCCCAGGGCTTCCGGGACAGCCCCCAGGAGGGGCCAACGTCCTGACTTTC.

The chain has TRBV7-2 and TRBJ1-6; 7 bases align to TRBD1. From germline, CDR1 is SGHTA and CDR2 FQGNSA. The CDR3 has 15 amino acids. J was trimmed by 5 bases and V by 3 bases; bases with no gene match: 4. CDR3 in DNA: TGTGCCAGCAGCTTTGGCGGGACAGATAATTCACCCCTCCACTTT. It specifies CASSFGGTDNSPLHF.

This clonotype was recorded many times. The CDR3 bases are TGTGCCAGCAGGCGGGGCAGCTCGAGCTACGAGCAGTACTTC. This codes for CASRRGSSSYEQYF. The chain carries TRBV7-8 and TRBJ2-7; tentatively, D is TRBD2 (6 bases). The germline V gene has CDR1 SGHVS and CDR2 FQNEAQ. The CDR3 loop spans 14 amino acids. With 6 bases removed from V and 3 bases from J, the gap between germline ends came to 15 bases.

At least ten counts were recorded for this clonotype. This rearrangement joins TRBV27 to TRBJ2-1; the D gene could be TRBD1 or TRBD2 (5 bases each). V lost 4 bases and J 0 bases, leaving 13 bases between the germline ends. This CDR3 is 16 amino acids long. Germline V gene sequence: CDR1 MNHEY, CDR2 SMNVEV (reference sequence). The DNA for the CDR3 is TGTGCCAGCAGTTCACTGGGACGGAGCTCCTACAATGAGCAGTTCTTC. This encodes CASSSLGRSSYNEQFF.

This clonotype was seen many times. This chain joins TRBV2 and TRBJ1-4; 7 bases line up with TRBD1. After removal of 6 bases from V and 0 bases from J, the junction contained 7 bases not matched to a gene. This CDR3 has 16 residues. Germline V gene data show CDR1 as SNHLY and CDR2 as FYNNEI. As DNA, the CDR3 is TGTGCCAGCAGCAGGGGACAGCACGCAACTAATGAAAAACTGTTTTTT. This codes for CASSRGQHATNEKLFF.

This clonotype was counted at least ten times. The chain joins TRBV12-3 or TRBV12-4 to TRBJ1-1, with TRBD1 identical over 7 bases. The trim removed 6 bases at V and 2 bases at J, leaving 6 bases unmatched. The CDR3 runs to 14 residues. The CDR3: CASRDRTPNTEAFF. Here the CDR3 DNA reads TGTGCCAGCAGGGACAGGACTCCTAACACTGAAGCTTTCTTT.

The chain combines TRBV19 with TRBJ1-2, with 8 nucleotides matching TRBD1. This CDR3 is 12 amino acids long. With 9 bases clipped from V and 3 bases from J, the junction kept 3 bases outside the gene matches. CDR1 LNHDA and CDR2 SQIVND come from the germline V gene (reference sequence). CDR3 sequence: CARDRVDYGYTF. The CDR3 DNA sequence: TGTGCCAGGGACAGGGTGGACTATGGCTACACCTTC. Full variable domain (missing parts from reference TRBV19 and TRBJ1-2): DGGITQSPKYLFRKEGQNVTLSCEQNLNHDAMYWYRQDPGQGLRLIYYSQIVNDFQKGDIAEGYSVSREKKESFPLTVTSAQKNPTAFYLCARDRVDYGYTFGSGTRLTVV.

The V and J genes are TRBV29-1 and TRBJ2-3, with D unresolved. Looked up from germline, CDR1 is SQVTM and CDR2 is ANQGSEA. V was clipped by 0 bases and J by 0 bases, with 10 bases between them. CDR3 length equals 15 residues. CDR3 DNA: TGCAGCGTTGAAGATCGGTCTACTAGCACAGATACGCAGTATTTT. Translation gives CSVEDRSTSTDTQYF.

At least ten counts were recorded for this clonotype. V gene TRBV10-3 combines with J gene TRBJ1-1; D is unclear. The germline V gene encodes CDR1 ENHRY and CDR2 SYGVKD. V gave up 9 bases and J gave up 0 bases, with 11 bases separating them. The CDR3 consists of 13 residues. The CDR3: CAITPSMNTEAFF. DNA for the CDR3: TGTGCCATTACCCCCAGCATGAACACTGAAGCTTTCTTT.

This clonotype was counted ten times or more. The CDR3 DNA is TGCGCCAGCAGCCAAGATCCCCCGCTAGCGGGGCCCTACGAGCAGTACTTC. This encodes CASSQDPPLAGPYEQYF. The chain has TRBV4-1 and TRBJ2-7; TRBD2 matches at 9 bases. This CDR3 has 17 amino acids. Germline lookup yields CDR1 MGHRA and CDR2 YSYEKL. The V gene end was trimmed by 0 bases and the J gene end by 2 bases; junction bases not matched to a gene: 8.

This clonotype appeared many times. V usage is TRBV14 and J usage is TRBJ2-2; 7 positions match TRBD1. The V segment lost 2 bases and the J segment 6 bases; nucleotides outside the gene matches: 3. The CDR3 covers 14 residues. Germline-derived CDR1 and CDR2 are SGHDN and FVKESK. CDR3 DNA: TGTGCCAGCAGCCAAAACAGGGGATCCGGGGAGCTGTTTTTT. This gives the protein CASSQNRGSGELFF.

This clonotype has a handful of counts. The chain links TRBV12-3 or TRBV12-4 to TRBJ2-3; D possibly corresponds to TRBD2 (6 bases). The CDR3 runs to 15 residues. V lost 3 bases, J lost 1 base, and 11 bases lay in between. The DNA of the CDR3 is TGTGCCAGCAGTTTTGGGCGGGGTCGCACAGATACGCAGTATTTT. The encoded protein is CASSFGRGRTDTQYF.